A selection of T cell receptor beta chains follows, all from one sample in a study of T cell responses to AZD1222 COVID-19 vaccine. Repertoires were generated with immunoSEQ multiplex PCR, while TCRdb's copy carries only in-frame clones and drops some. Here the sample spans 140,000 to 150,000 clones, under 95% being singletons. This sample comprised peripheral blood, obtained 28 days after the second dose of the MenACWY control vaccine. The receptors were gathered from an adult who received the MenACWY meningococcal vaccine as a control. CDR3s include the opening cysteine and the closing phenylalanine or tryptophan. A D gene is named only where the DNA matches it firmly. Where a row states a size, it is once, few, many or the class of an expanded clone; other rows omit it.

TRBV20-1	-	-	TRBJ1-1	CSASQGTLNTEAFF	TGCAGTGCTAGTCAGGGGACGTTGAACACTGAAGCTTTCTTT
TRBV10-1	-	-	TRBJ1-5	CASNPDSRNQPQHF	TGCGCCAGCAACCCGGACAGCCGCAATCAGCCCCAGCATTTT
TRBV19	-	-	TRBJ1-1	CASSIRQGLNTEAFF	TGTGCCAGTAGTATAAGGCAGGGGCTGAACACTGAAGCTTTCTTT
TRBV20-1	-	-	TRBJ2-1	CSARPYNEQFF	TGCAGTGCTAGGCCCTACAATGAGCAGTTCTTC
TRBV5-7	-	TRBD2	TRBJ2-2	CASSYRTSGIANTGELFF	TGTGCCAGCAGCTACCGGACTAGCGGGATCGCGAACACCGGGGAGCTGTTTTTT
TRBV7-2	once	-	TRBJ1-4	CASSQQETNEKLFF	TGTGCCAGCAGCCAGCAGGAGACTAATGAAAAACTGTTTTTT
TRBV5-1	-	-	TRBJ2-5	CASRSTAQETQYF	TGCGCCAGCAGATCGACAGCTCAAGAGACCCAGTACTTC
TRBV5-1	-	-	TRBJ1-4	CASSLSPGTNEKLFF	TGCGCCAGCAGCTTGTCGCCAGGAACTAATGAAAAACTGTTTTTT
TRBV5-1	-	TRBD2	TRBJ2-5	CASSRTSPGSQETQYF	TGCGCCAGCAGCAGGACTAGCCCGGGGAGCCAAGAGACCCAGTACTTC
TRBV7-2	once	TRBD1	TRBJ2-7	CASSLAGGQGLSEQYF	TGTGCCAGCAGCTTAGCAGGGGGACAGGGGCTCTCCGAGCAGTACTTC
TRBV10-1	-	TRBD1	TRBJ1-4	CASRVDRVREKLFF	TGCGCCAGCAGGGTAGACAGGGTCCGGGAAAAACTGTTTTTT
TRBV11-2	-	-	TRBJ2-4	CASRNSGATYF	TGTGCCAGCAGAAACTCAGGGGCGACGTACTTC
TRBV19	-	-	TRBJ1-4	CAVAEPTNEKLFF	TGTGCCGTCGCCGAACCAACTAATGAAAAACTGTTTTTT
TRBV10-2	once	TRBD1	TRBJ1-2	CASSETQRQGHGYTF	TGCGCCAGCAGTGAGACCCAAAGACAGGGTCATGGCTACACCTTC
TRBV11-3	-	-	TRBJ2-3	CASSLGTEYGDTQYF	TGTGCCAGCAGCTTAGGGACAGAATATGGAGATACGCAGTATTTT
TRBV24-1	-	-	TRBJ2-6	CATSPSVGDKGWAGANVLTF	TGTGCCACCAGTCCGTCGGTGGGGGACAAGGGATGGGCTGGGGCCAACGTCCTGACTTTC
TRBV5-6	-	-	TRBJ1-3	CASSDGQTLSGNTIYF	TGTGCCAGCAGCGACGGACAGACGCTCTCTGGAAACACCATATATTTT
TRBV5-4	-	TRBD2	TRBJ2-3	CASSWTSGGSTDTQYF	TGTGCCAGCAGCTGGACTAGCGGGGGCTCCACAGATACGCAGTATTTT
TRBV7-7	-	-	TRBJ2-7	CASSPVGSYEQYF	TGTGCCAGCAGCCCCGTGGGGTCCTACGAGCAGTACTTC
TRBV7-2	-	-	TRBJ1-2	CASSLGQLYGYTF	TGTGCCAGCAGCTTAGGACAGCTGTATGGCTACACCTTC
TRBV28	once	-	TRBJ1-6	CASSSGRKMIVHF	TGTGCCAGCAGTTCTGGACGGAAGATGATTGTCCACTTT
TRBV27	-	-	TRBJ2-5	CASSLSGAGPQETQYF	TGTGCCAGCAGTTTGTCGGGGGCAGGCCCCCAAGAGACCCAGTACTTC
TRBV10-1	-	TRBD1	TRBJ1-6	CASSRDSNSPLHF	TGCGCCAGCAGCCGGGACAGTAATTCACCCCTCCACTTT
TRBV5-1	-	-	TRBJ2-1	CASSLGQGGEQFF	TGCGCCAGCAGCTTAGGGCAGGGGGGTGAGCAGTTCTTC
TRBV7-3	-	TRBD2	TRBJ2-3	CASSLMPSGAPSTDTQYF	TGTGCCAGCAGCTTAATGCCTAGCGGGGCTCCTAGCACAGATACGCAGTATTTT
TRBV19	-	-	TRBJ2-7	CASSKEGGEQYF	TGTGCCAGTAGTAAAGAAGGGGGCGAGCAGTACTTC
TRBV7-4	-	TRBD1	TRBJ1-6	CASSLAKDRGGPIYHSPLHF	TGTGCCAGCAGCTTAGCTAAGGACAGGGGTGGTCCAATTTACCATTCACCCCTCCACTTT
TRBV28	-	-	TRBJ2-5	CASSSGAETQYF	TGTGCCAGCAGTTCCGGGGCGGAGACCCAGTACTTC
TRBV5-1	-	-	TRBJ2-7	CASSLAGVRDYEQYF	TGCGCCAGCAGCTTGGCAGGGGTTCGGGACTACGAGCAGTACTTC
TRBV7-3	-	-	TRBJ2-2	CASSFGGDTGELFF	TGTGCCAGCAGCTTTGGGGGAGACACCGGGGAGCTGTTTTTT
TRBV5-1	-	-	TRBJ2-5	CASSLGEETQYF	TGCGCCAGCAGCTTGGGTGAAGAGACCCAGTACTTC
TRBV5-5	-	TRBD1	TRBJ1-2	CASSLSGGAGGYTF	TGTGCCAGCAGCTTGTCAGGGGGCGCGGGTGGCTACACCTTC
TRBV12-3/TRBV12-4	-	-	TRBJ2-3	CATGMWGTDTQYF	TGTGCCACAGGGATGTGGGGCACAGATACGCAGTATTTT
TRBV28	-	-	TRBJ1-5	CASSLGSGNQPQHF	TGTGCCAGCAGTTTAGGGTCGGGTAATCAGCCCCAGCATTTT
TRBV27	once	TRBD1	TRBJ1-1	CASSLTGANTEAFF	TGTGCCAGCAGTCTTACAGGGGCGAACACTGAAGCTTTCTTT
TRBV25-1	-	TRBD1	TRBJ1-6	CASSPDRGKDSPLHF	TGTGCCAGCAGTCCCGACAGGGGGAAGGATTCACCCCTCCACTTT
TRBV6-5	-	-	TRBJ1-6	CASSPYKGGNSPLHF	TGTGCCAGCAGTCCCTACAAGGGTGGGAATTCACCCCTCCACTTT
TRBV4-3	-	TRBD1	TRBJ2-1	CASSQATGGRLNEQFF	TGCGCCAGCAGCCAAGCGACAGGGGGCAGGTTGAATGAGCAGTTCTTC
TRBV3-1/TRBV3-2	-	TRBD1	TRBJ2-5	CASSRRTGGRETQYF	TGTGCCAGCAGCCGTCGGACAGGGGGAAGGGAGACCCAGTACTTC
TRBV7-3	-	TRBD2	TRBJ2-5	CASSLTSGSGTETQYF	TGTGCCAGCAGCTTAACTAGCGGGAGTGGCACGGAGACCCAGTACTTC
TRBV28	-	-	TRBJ1-2	CASSPARDRGYTF	TGTGCCAGCAGTCCGGCCAGGGATCGAGGCTACACCTTC
TRBV10-3	-	-	TRBJ1-4	CAISESGQPSNEKLFF	TGTGCCATCAGTGAGTCGGGGCAGCCCTCTAATGAAAAACTGTTTTTT
TRBV6-5	-	-	TRBJ1-6	CASSYGRSPLHF	TGTGCCAGCAGTTACGGTCGCTCACCCCTCCACTTT
TRBV7-9	-	TRBD1	TRBJ1-2	CASSVNRDRDGYTF	TGTGCCAGCAGCGTGAACCGGGACAGAGATGGCTACACCTTC
TRBV9	-	-	TRBJ1-2	CASSVAQVGFHYGYTF	TGTGCCAGCAGCGTAGCCCAAGTGGGGTTTCACTATGGCTACACCTTC
TRBV6-2/TRBV6-3	-	-	TRBJ2-5	CASSYSSRTEKETQYF	TGTGCCAGCAGTTACTCCAGCAGGACAGAAAAAGAGACCCAGTACTTC
TRBV30	-	-	TRBJ1-6	CAWSPPGAPPLHF	TGTGCCTGGAGTCCCCCAGGAGCGCCACCCCTCCACTTT
TRBV2	once	-	TRBJ2-7	CASSEGKGKGYEQYF	TGTGCCAGCAGTGAAGGTAAAGGCAAGGGCTACGAGCAGTACTTC
TRBV27	-	-	TRBJ2-7	CASSFREGAYEQYF	TGTGCCAGCAGTTTCAGGGAGGGGGCATACGAGCAGTACTTC
TRBV7-3	once	TRBD1	TRBJ2-2	CASSPTGANTGELFF	TGTGCCAGCAGCCCGACAGGGGCAAACACCGGGGAGCTGTTTTTT
TRBV9	-	TRBD1	TRBJ2-2	CASSVDRGLGTGELFF	TGTGCCAGCAGCGTAGACAGGGGGCTCGGCACCGGGGAGCTGTTTTTT
TRBV5-4	-	-	TRBJ2-2	CASSLELNTGELFF	TGTGCCAGCAGCTTGGAGTTGAACACCGGGGAGCTGTTTTTT
TRBV5-1	-	TRBD2	TRBJ2-2	CASGGLVTGELFF	TGCGCCAGCGGAGGACTAGTCACCGGGGAGCTGTTTTTT
TRBV5-1	-	-	TRBJ2-5	CASSPGQTSQETQYF	TGCGCCAGCAGCCCGGGACAGACTAGTCAAGAGACCCAGTACTTC
TRBV7-2	-	TRBD2	TRBJ2-3	CASSFTRGGRADTQYF	TGTGCCAGCAGCTTTACGAGGGGTGGGAGGGCAGATACGCAGTATTTT
TRBV5-4	-	-	TRBJ2-7	CASRLRDSYEQYF	TGTGCCAGCAGACTCCGGGACTCATACGAGCAGTACTTC
TRBV28	-	-	TRBJ1-1	CASTHGGGTEAFF	TGTGCCAGCACTCATGGGGGGGGAACTGAAGCTTTCTTT
TRBV18	-	TRBD1	TRBJ1-4	CASSLGTGTNEKLFF	TGTGCCAGCTCACTGGGGACAGGGACTAATGAAAAACTGTTTTTT
TRBV19	-	-	TRBJ1-5	CASSSQGPRQPQHF	TGTGCCAGTAGTAGTCAGGGGCCGAGGCAGCCCCAGCATTTT
TRBV3-1/TRBV3-2	-	TRBD1	TRBJ2-7	CASSQWTGRHEQYF	TGTGCCAGCAGCCAATGGACAGGGCGCCACGAGCAGTACTTC